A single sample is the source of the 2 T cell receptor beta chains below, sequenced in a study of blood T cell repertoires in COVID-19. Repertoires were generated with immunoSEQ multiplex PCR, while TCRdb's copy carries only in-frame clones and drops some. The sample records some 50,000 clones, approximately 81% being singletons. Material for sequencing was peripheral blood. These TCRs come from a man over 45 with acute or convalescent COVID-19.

The CDR3 coding sequence is TGCAGCGTGGCCGGCGAGGGGAACACTGAAGCTTTCTTT. This gives the protein CSVAGEGNTEAFF. The rearrangement joins TRBV29-1 to TRBJ1-1; no reliable D call. V was cut by 6 bases and J by 1 base, with 12 bases left in between. The CDR3 has 13 residues. Germline CDR1 and CDR2: SQVTM and ANQGSEA.

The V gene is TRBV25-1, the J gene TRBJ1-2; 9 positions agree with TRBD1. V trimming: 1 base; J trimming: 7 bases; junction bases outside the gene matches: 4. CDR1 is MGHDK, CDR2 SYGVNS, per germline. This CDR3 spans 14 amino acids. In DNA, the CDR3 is TGTGCCAGCAGTGAATGGGGGACAGGGAGTGGCTACACCTTC. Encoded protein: CASSEWGTGSGYTF.